Listed below are T cell receptor beta chains from one sample, sequenced in a study of vaccination and CD4 T cells after COVID-19. TCRdb re-called the PCR reads with MiXCR, one entry per CDR3 protein. The data contain about 5,600 distinct CDR3 sequences, 48% of them seen just once; the ten biggest clones take up roughly 31%. These receptors are not linked to any known antigen. The sample comprised CD4+ T cells from blood, cultured in vitro. These receptor sequences come from a human donor who had recovered from COVID-19. CDR3s include the opening cysteine and the closing phenylalanine or tryptophan. A D gene is named only where the DNA matches it firmly. Only part of the rows carry a size: once, few, many, or a class if the clone is expanded.

abundance	v_gene	d_gene	j_gene	CDR3nt	CDR3aa
large	TRBV27	TRBD1	TRBJ1-2	TGTGCCAGCAGTTCATCGGGACAGGGGGAAAGGGGCTATGGCTACACCTTC	CASSSSGQGERGYGYTF
-	TRBV7-2	-	TRBJ1-2	TGTGCCAGCAGCCAGGGATACCCGACTAATACGTATGGCTACACCTTC	CASSQGYPTNTYGYTF
-	TRBV10-1	-	TRBJ2-7	TGCGCCAGCAGTGGGGTCAAGGGACCAACCTACGAGCAGTACTTC	CASSGVKGPTYEQYF
few	TRBV6-1	-	TRBJ1-2	TGTGCCAGCAGTGAACAGGGGTCCTATGGCTACACCTTC	CASSEQGSYGYTF
-	TRBV10-3	TRBD2	TRBJ2-3	TGTGCCATCAGTGACCGGGGACTAGCGGGATATACGCAGTATTTT	CAISDRGLAGYTQYF
-	TRBV5-6	TRBD1	TRBJ1-2	TGTGCCAGCAGACTAACAGGGGGCTTCGACTATGGCTACACCTTC	CASRLTGGFDYGYTF
-	TRBV24-1	TRBD1	TRBJ1-3	TGTGCCACCAGTGATTTGTTACGGTCGCGGACAGGGGGTCCTGTCTCTGGAAACACCATATATTTT	CATSDLLRSRTGGPVSGNTIYF
few	TRBV7-2	TRBD1	TRBJ2-2	TGTGCCAGCAGCCCGAGGACAGGGTTTTCCGGGGAGCTGTTTTTT	CASSPRTGFSGELFF
-	TRBV4-2	TRBD2	TRBJ2-1	TGTGCCAGCAGCCAGGTAAACTTCCGACTAGCGGGAATGCTGCCTGAGCAGTTCTTC	CASSQVNFRLAGMLPEQFF
-	TRBV20-1	-	TRBJ1-2	TGCAGTGCCCAGATTGAGGGGGGCATTGGGGGTGGCTACACCTTC	CSAQIEGGIGGGYTF
-	TRBV29-1	-	TRBJ2-7	TGCAGCGTTGTTTCGGCCTACGAGCAGTACTTC	CSVVSAYEQYF
-	TRBV7-9	-	TRBJ1-3	TGTGCCAGCAGCTTCGCCGGAAACACCATATATTTT	CASSFAGNTIYF
-	TRBV20-1	-	TRBJ2-7	TGCAGTGCTATCTCCGCCCAGGGACGGGGGTACGAGCAGTACTTC	CSAISAQGRGYEQYF
medium-sized	TRBV9	TRBD2	TRBJ2-3	TGTGCCAGCAGCGTCCCTAGCGGAATTTTTACAGATACGCAGTATTTT	CASSVPSGIFTDTQYF
-	TRBV5-1	-	TRBJ2-7	TGCGCCAGCAGCTTTCAGTCGGGTGGAGCTGGGCAGTACTTC	CASSFQSGGAGQYF
few	TRBV6-1	TRBD1	TRBJ1-2	TGTGCCAGCAGAAGGGACAGCAACTATGGCTACACCTTC	CASRRDSNYGYTF